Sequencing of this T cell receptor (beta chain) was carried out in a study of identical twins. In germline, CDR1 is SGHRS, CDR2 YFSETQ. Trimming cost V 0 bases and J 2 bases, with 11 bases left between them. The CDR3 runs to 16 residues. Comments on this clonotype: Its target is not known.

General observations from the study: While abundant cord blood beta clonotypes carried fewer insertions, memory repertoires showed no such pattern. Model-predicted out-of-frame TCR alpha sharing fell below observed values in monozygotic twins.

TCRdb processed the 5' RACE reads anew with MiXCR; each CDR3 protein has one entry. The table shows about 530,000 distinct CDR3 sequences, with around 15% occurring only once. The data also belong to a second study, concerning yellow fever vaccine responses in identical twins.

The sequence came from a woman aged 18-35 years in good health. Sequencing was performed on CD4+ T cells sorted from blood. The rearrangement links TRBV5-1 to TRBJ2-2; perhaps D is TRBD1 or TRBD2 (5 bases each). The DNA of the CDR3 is TGCGCCAGCAGCTTGGGGGCAGGGAGTAACACCGGGGAGCTGTTTTTT. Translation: CASSLGAGSNTGELFF.